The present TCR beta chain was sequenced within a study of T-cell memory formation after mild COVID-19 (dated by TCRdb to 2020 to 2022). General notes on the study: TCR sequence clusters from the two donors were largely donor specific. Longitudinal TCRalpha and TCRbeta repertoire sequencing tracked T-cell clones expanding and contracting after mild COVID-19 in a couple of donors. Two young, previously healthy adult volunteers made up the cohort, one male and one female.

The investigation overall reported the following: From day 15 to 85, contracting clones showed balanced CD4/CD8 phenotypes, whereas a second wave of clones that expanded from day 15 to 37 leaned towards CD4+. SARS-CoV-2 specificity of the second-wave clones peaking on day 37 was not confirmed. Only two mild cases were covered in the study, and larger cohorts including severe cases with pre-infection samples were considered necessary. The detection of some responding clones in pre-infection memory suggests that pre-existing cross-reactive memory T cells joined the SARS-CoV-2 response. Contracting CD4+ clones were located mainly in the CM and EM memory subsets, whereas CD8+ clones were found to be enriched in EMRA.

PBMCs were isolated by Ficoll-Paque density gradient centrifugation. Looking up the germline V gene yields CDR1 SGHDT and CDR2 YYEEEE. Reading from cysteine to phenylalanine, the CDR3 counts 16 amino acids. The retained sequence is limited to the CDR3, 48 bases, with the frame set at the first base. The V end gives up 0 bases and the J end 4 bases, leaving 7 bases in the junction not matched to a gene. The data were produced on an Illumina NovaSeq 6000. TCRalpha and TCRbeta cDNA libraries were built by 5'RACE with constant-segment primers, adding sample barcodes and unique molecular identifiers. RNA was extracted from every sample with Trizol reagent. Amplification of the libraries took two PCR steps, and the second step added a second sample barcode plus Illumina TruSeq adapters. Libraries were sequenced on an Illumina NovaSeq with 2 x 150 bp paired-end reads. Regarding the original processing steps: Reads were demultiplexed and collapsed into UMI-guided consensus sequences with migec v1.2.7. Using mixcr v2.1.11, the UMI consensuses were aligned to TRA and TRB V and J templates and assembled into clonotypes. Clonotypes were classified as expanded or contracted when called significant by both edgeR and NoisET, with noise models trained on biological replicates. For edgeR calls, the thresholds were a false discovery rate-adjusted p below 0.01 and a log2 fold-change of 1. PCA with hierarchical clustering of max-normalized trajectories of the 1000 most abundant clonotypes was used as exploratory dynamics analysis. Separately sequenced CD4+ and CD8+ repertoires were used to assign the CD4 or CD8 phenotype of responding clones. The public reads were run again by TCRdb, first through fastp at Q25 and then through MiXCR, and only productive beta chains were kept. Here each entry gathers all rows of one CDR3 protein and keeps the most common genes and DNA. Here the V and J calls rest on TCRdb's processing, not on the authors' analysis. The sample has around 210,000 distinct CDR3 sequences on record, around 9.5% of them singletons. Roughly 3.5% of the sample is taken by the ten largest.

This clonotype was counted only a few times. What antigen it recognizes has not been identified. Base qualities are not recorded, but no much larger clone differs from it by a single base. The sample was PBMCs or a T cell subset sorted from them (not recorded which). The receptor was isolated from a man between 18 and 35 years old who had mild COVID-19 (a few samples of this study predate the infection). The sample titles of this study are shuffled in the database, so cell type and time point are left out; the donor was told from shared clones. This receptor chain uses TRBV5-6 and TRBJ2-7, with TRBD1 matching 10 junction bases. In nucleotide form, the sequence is TGTGCCAGCAGCTTGGCCATGGGACAGGGGAATTACGAGCAGTACTTC. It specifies CASSLAMGQGNYEQYF.